This T cell receptor (beta chain) is from a study of shared clonotypes between healthy human individuals. Adult Caucasians living in Nashville, Tennessee made up all of the donors. Trimming removed 1 base from V and 4 bases from J; junction bases left unmatched: 7. Germline V gives CDR1 SGHTA, CDR2 FQGNSA. The CDR3 has 15 residues. Assay runs were performed at deep level. The assay was immunoSEQ multiplex PCR, and TCRdb's table has in-frame clones only and misses some. The data hold roughly 1,500,000 clones, with around 98.5% observed a single time. This TCR derives from a man in his thirties or forties in good health. Input material: naive CD4+ T cells sorted from blood. Subset reported: CD45RA+ positively selected. The chain employs TRBV7-2 and TRBJ2-7; TRBD1 agrees at 7 bases. Here the CDR3 DNA reads TGTGCCAGCAGCTTAGAAGGGGGCTGGTCATACGAGCAGTACTTC. This sequence encodes CASSLEGGWSYEQYF.